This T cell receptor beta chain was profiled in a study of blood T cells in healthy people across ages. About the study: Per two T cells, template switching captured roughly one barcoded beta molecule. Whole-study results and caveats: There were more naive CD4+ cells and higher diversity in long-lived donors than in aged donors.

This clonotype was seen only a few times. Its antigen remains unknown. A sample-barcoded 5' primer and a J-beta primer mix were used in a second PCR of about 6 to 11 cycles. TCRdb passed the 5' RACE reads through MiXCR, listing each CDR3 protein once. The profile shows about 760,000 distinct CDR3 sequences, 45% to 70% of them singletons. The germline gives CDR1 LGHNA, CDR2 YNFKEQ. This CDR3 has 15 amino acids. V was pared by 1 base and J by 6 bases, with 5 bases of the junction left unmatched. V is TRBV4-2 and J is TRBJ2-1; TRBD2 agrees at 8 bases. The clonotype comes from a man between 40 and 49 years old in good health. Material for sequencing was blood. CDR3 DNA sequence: TGTGCCAGCAGCCAAGGCGGGGGGAGAGTCAATGAGCAGTTCTTC. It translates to CASSQGGGRVNEQFF.